A selection of T cell receptor beta chains follows, all from one sample in a study of cytomegalovirus exposure and HLA in healthy donors. The assay was immunoSEQ multiplex PCR, and TCRdb's table has in-frame clones only and misses some. The sample records some 65,000 clones, 60% to 80% being singletons. The source material was PBMCs. All receptors derive from a girl aged 10 to 17 in good health and CMV-seropositive. CDR3s include the opening cysteine and the closing phenylalanine or tryptophan. The D gene is left open where the match is weak. Clone size appears in some rows only: once, few, many, or a class for an expanded clone.

v_gene: TRBV2
j_gene: TRBJ1-6
abundance: -
len: 16
d_gene: -
CDR3nt: TGTGCCAGCAGTCAATACAGGAGCTCGAATAATTCACCCCTCCACTTT
CDR3aa: CASSQYRSSNNSPLHF

v_gene: TRBV9
j_gene: TRBJ1-3
abundance: -
len: 13
d_gene: -
CDR3nt: TGTGCCAGCAGCGGAGTCCCGGGAAACACCATATATTTT
CDR3aa: CASSGVPGNTIYF

v_gene: TRBV5-1
j_gene: TRBJ2-3
abundance: -
len: 16
d_gene: TRBD2
CDR3nt: TGCGCCAGCAGCTTACAAGCGGGAGGGAGGGGAGATACGCAGTATTTT
CDR3aa: CASSLQAGGRGDTQYF

v_gene: TRBV6-5
j_gene: TRBJ2-7
abundance: -
len: 15
d_gene: -
CDR3nt: TGTGCCAGCAGTTACTCGCGGGCCGTACACTACGAGCAGTACTTC
CDR3aa: CASSYSRAVHYEQYF

v_gene: TRBV7-2
j_gene: TRBJ1-2
abundance: -
len: 18
d_gene: -
CDR3nt: TGTGCCAGCAGCTCCCGAAGGAGGCCTGATAGGTCAAATCCGGGCTACACCTTC
CDR3aa: CASSSRRRPDRSNPGYTF

v_gene: TRBV5-4
j_gene: TRBJ1-1
abundance: -
len: 17
d_gene: TRBD1
CDR3nt: TGTGCCAGCAGCTTGTTCCTCGGACAGGGAAGATTTACTGAAGCTTTCTTT
CDR3aa: CASSLFLGQGRFTEAFF

v_gene: TRBV30
j_gene: TRBJ2-5
abundance: -
len: 11
d_gene: -
CDR3nt: TGTGCCTGGACCCCGAGGGAGACCCAGTACTTC
CDR3aa: CAWTPRETQYF

v_gene: TRBV18
j_gene: TRBJ2-3
abundance: -
len: 13
d_gene: -
CDR3nt: TGTGCCAGCTCACCACCGGGGGCTGATACGCAGTATTTT
CDR3aa: CASSPPGADTQYF

v_gene: TRBV6-6
j_gene: TRBJ2-7
abundance: few
len: 16
d_gene: TRBD1
CDR3nt: TGTGCCAGCAGTTACCGTGGGACAGAAGAAGACTACGAGCAGTACTTC
CDR3aa: CASSYRGTEEDYEQYF

v_gene: TRBV2
j_gene: TRBJ2-4
abundance: -
len: 14
d_gene: -
CDR3nt: TGTGCCAGCAGTGAAGGGACAGCAATAAACATTCAGTACTTC
CDR3aa: CASSEGTAINIQYF

v_gene: TRBV27
j_gene: TRBJ1-4
abundance: -
len: 14
d_gene: -
CDR3nt: TGTGCCAGCAGTTTATCCGGTTGGAATGAAAAACTGTTTTTT
CDR3aa: CASSLSGWNEKLFF

v_gene: TRBV30
j_gene: TRBJ2-7
abundance: -
len: 11
d_gene: -
CDR3nt: TGTGCCTGGGGGCAGAGCTACGAGCAGTACTTC
CDR3aa: CAWGQSYEQYF

v_gene: TRBV30
j_gene: TRBJ2-5
abundance: -
len: 13
d_gene: -
CDR3nt: TGTGCCTGGAGTGTAGCTAGACGGGAGACCCAGTACTTC
CDR3aa: CAWSVARRETQYF

v_gene: TRBV11-3
j_gene: TRBJ2-5
abundance: -
len: 16
d_gene: -
CDR3nt: TGTGCCAGCAGCTCTTCCTCGAGTCCTGGCAGGGAGACCCAGTACTTC
CDR3aa: CASSSSSSPGRETQYF

v_gene: TRBV19
j_gene: TRBJ2-7
abundance: once
len: 14
d_gene: -
CDR3nt: TGTGCCAGTAGTATATCGGTACCACCCTACGAGCAGTACTTC
CDR3aa: CASSISVPPYEQYF

v_gene: TRBV11-2
j_gene: TRBJ1-2
abundance: few
len: 15
d_gene: TRBD1
CDR3nt: TGTGCCAGCAGCTTAGATTTAACAGGGGGCGCTGGCTACACCTTC
CDR3aa: CASSLDLTGGAGYTF

v_gene: TRBV4-1
j_gene: TRBJ1-2
abundance: -
len: 15
d_gene: TRBD1
CDR3nt: TGCGCCAGCAGCCGATCGGGACAGGGGGACTATGGCTACACCTTC
CDR3aa: CASSRSGQGDYGYTF

v_gene: TRBV5-1
j_gene: TRBJ2-5
abundance: -
len: 16
d_gene: TRBD1
CDR3nt: TGCGCCAGCAGCGGGGGGTCGGGACAGGGAGAGGAGACCCAGTACTTC
CDR3aa: CASSGGSGQGEETQYF

v_gene: TRBV6-1
j_gene: TRBJ1-4
abundance: -
len: 16
d_gene: -
CDR3nt: TGTGCCAGCAGTGAACCTGTACCGGGAACTAATGAAAAACTGTTTTTT
CDR3aa: CASSEPVPGTNEKLFF

v_gene: TRBV7-9
j_gene: TRBJ1-4
abundance: -
len: 16
d_gene: -
CDR3nt: TGTGCCAGCAGCTCAACCAAGGGGGGGGGCGTGGAAAAACTGTTTTTT
CDR3aa: CASSSTKGGGVEKLFF

v_gene: TRBV7-2
j_gene: TRBJ2-1
abundance: -
len: 15
d_gene: TRBD1
CDR3nt: TGTGCCAGCAGTCGAGACAGGGGGCGCGGGGGTGAGCAGTTCTTC
CDR3aa: CASSRDRGRGGEQFF

v_gene: TRBV4-1
j_gene: TRBJ1-5
abundance: -
len: 17
d_gene: -
CDR3nt: TGCGCCAGCAGCCAAGCGATCGCAGGCTTTGGCAATCAGCCCCAGCATTTT
CDR3aa: CASSQAIAGFGNQPQHF

v_gene: TRBV4-1
j_gene: TRBJ1-4
abundance: once
len: 16
d_gene: -
CDR3nt: TGCGCCAGCAGCCAAGGGCGGGGGTTGGGAAGTGAAAAACTGTTTTTT
CDR3aa: CASSQGRGLGSEKLFF

v_gene: TRBV9
j_gene: TRBJ2-2
abundance: -
len: 15
d_gene: -
CDR3nt: TGTGCCAGCAGCCCGGGACTCCTGAACACCGGGGAGCTGTTTTTT
CDR3aa: CASSPGLLNTGELFF

v_gene: TRBV29-1
j_gene: TRBJ2-1
abundance: -
len: 13
d_gene: TRBD2
CDR3nt: TGCAGCGGGGGACTAGCGGGAACCAATGAGCAGTTCTTC
CDR3aa: CSGGLAGTNEQFF

v_gene: TRBV6-1
j_gene: TRBJ1-3
abundance: -
len: 15
d_gene: TRBD1
CDR3nt: TGTGCCAGCAGTGAAACCCGACAGGGTGGAGACACCATATATTTT
CDR3aa: CASSETRQGGDTIYF

v_gene: TRBV2
j_gene: TRBJ2-2
abundance: -
len: 14
d_gene: TRBD1
CDR3nt: TGTGCCAGCAGCAACGACAGGGCCGCCGGGGAGCTGTTTTTT
CDR3aa: CASSNDRAAGELFF

v_gene: TRBV6-5
j_gene: TRBJ2-3
abundance: few
len: 15
d_gene: TRBD2
CDR3nt: TGTGCCAGCAGTTACTCGGGGACTAGTAGCGATACGCAGTATTTT
CDR3aa: CASSYSGTSSDTQYF

v_gene: TRBV28
j_gene: TRBJ2-1
abundance: -
len: 17
d_gene: -
CDR3nt: TGTGCCAGCAGTAGAATAGGGGAGGTATCCCTATACAATGAGCAGTTCTTC
CDR3aa: CASSRIGEVSLYNEQFF

v_gene: TRBV6-5
j_gene: TRBJ1-2
abundance: -
len: 14
d_gene: -
CDR3nt: TGTGCCAGCAGTCTGGACGGGGAGGGCTGGGGCTACACCTTC
CDR3aa: CASSLDGEGWGYTF

v_gene: TRBV12-5
j_gene: TRBJ1-2
abundance: -
len: 16
d_gene: TRBD1
CDR3nt: TGTGCTAGTGGCCTCAGACAGGGGGCGATTAACTATGGCTACACCTTC
CDR3aa: CASGLRQGAINYGYTF